This T cell receptor beta chain comes out of a study of cytomegalovirus exposure and HLA in healthy donors. Study-level findings and limits: Specific recognition of CMV antigens was confirmed in vitro for a few chains (all CMV-associated).

Sequencing was performed with immunoSEQ multiplex PCR; in TCRdb, only in-frame clones are kept and a portion is missing. The table shows some 160,000 clones, with 85% to 90% occurring only once. As regards this clone: Its target is not known.

The CDR3 length is 15 residues. Germline V gene data show CDR1 as SGDLS and CDR2 as YYNGEE. The V and J ends lost 1 base and 5 bases respectively, with 14 bases between them. The material sequenced was PBMCs. The rearrangement joins TRBV9 to TRBJ2-3; TRBD1 is a possible D gene (6 bases). This receptor was identified in a man between 18 and 29 years old in good health and CMV-seronegative. CDR3 residues: CASSVFAGTLDTQYF. The CDR3, as DNA: TGTGCCAGCAGCGTATTTGCAGGGACATTAGATACGCAGTATTTT.